The clone carrying this T cell receptor beta chain was picked up a small number of times. Its specificity is not known. V dropped 4 bases and J dropped 7; count of bases not matched to a gene: 10. The CDR3 totals 15 residues. The V gene's germline CDR1 is SGHRS and CDR2 YFSETQ. TCRdb's copy holds only in-frame clones and misses some; the assay was immunoSEQ multiplex PCR. This sample has roughly 80,000 clones; nearly 90% occur once, and the top ten carry 5%. These data belong to a study of T cell responses to AZD1222 COVID-19 vaccine. Study results and limitations: Spike regions recognized by vaccine-associated CD4 TCRs spanned the protein, led by 160-218 and 743-854. Repertoires were obtained solely post-peak T cell response. When two AZD1222 doses had been given, Spike-specific TCR breadth and depth rose.

The sample in question was peripheral blood, obtained on day 0 of MenACWY control vaccination. This receptor was obtained from an adult in good health. The chain is built from TRBV5-1 and TRBJ2-2; 7 bases map to TRBD2. CDR3 amino acids: CASSETSTPGGELFF. For the CDR3, the DNA is TGCGCCAGCAGCGAGACTAGCACCCCGGGCGGGGAGCTGTTTTTT.